One sample yielded the 3 T cell receptor beta chains listed below, sequenced in a study of blood T cell repertoires in COVID-19. Sequencing used immunoSEQ multiplex PCR; TCRdb keeps in-frame clones, though not all of them. Found here are 75,000 to 90,000 clones, about nine tenths of them singletons; the top ten hold less than 5%. The sample taken for sequencing was peripheral blood. The receptors originated from a man aged 50 to 59 with active or convalescent COVID-19.

V usage is TRBV7-2 and J usage is TRBJ2-2; 7 nucleotides agree with TRBD1. J lost 3 bases, V lost 5 bases, and 3 bases had no gene match. CDR3 length: 14 residues. From germline, CDR1 is SGHTA and CDR2 FQGNSA. The CDR3 loop reads CASSPGQYTGELFF. CDR3 sequence (DNA): TGTGCCAGCAGCCCGGGACAGTACACCGGGGAGCTGTTTTTT.

The chain employs TRBV5-4 and TRBJ2-5, with 8 bases fitting TRBD1. The CDR3 consists of 13 residues. Looked up from germline, CDR1 is SGHNT and CDR2 is YYREEE (reference sequence). V trimming: 4 bases; J trimming: 5 bases; junction bases outside the gene matches: 4. The CDR3 nucleotides read TGTGCCAGCAGCCGACAGGGGATGGAGACCCAGTACTTC. Residues: CASSRQGMETQYF.

The chain links TRBV4-3 to TRBJ2-7; 14 bases map to TRBD2. This CDR3 spans 13 amino acids. V dropped 4 bases and J dropped 12; count of bases not matched to a gene: 5. Germline loops: CDR1 LGHNA, CDR2 YSLEER. CDR3 bases: TGCGCCAGCAGCCCGGGACTAGCGGGGGACACGTACTTC. This encodes CASSPGLAGDTYF.